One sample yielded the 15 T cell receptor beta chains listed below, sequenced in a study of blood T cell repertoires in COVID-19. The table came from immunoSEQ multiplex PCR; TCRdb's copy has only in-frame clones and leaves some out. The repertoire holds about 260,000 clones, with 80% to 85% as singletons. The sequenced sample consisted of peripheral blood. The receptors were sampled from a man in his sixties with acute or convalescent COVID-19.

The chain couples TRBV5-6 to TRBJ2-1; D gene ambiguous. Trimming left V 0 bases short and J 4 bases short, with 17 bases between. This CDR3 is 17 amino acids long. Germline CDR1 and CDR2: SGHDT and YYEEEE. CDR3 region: CASSLGQFLGSYNEQFF. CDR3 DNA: TGTGCCAGCAGCTTGGGGCAGTTTCTAGGATCTTACAATGAGCAGTTCTTC. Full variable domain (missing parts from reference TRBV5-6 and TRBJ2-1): DAGVTQSPTHLIKTRGQQVTLRCSPKSGHDTVSWYQQALGQGPQFIFQYYEEEERQRGNFPDRFSGHQFPNYSSELNVNALLLGDSALYLCASSLGQFLGSYNEQFFGPGTRLTVL.

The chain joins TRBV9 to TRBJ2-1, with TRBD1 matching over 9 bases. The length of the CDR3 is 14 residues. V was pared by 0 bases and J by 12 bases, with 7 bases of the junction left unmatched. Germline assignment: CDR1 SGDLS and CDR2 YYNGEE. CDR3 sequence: CASSVVGQGLRQFF. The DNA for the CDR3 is TGTGCCAGCAGCGTAGTGGGACAGGGACTCAGGCAGTTCTTC.

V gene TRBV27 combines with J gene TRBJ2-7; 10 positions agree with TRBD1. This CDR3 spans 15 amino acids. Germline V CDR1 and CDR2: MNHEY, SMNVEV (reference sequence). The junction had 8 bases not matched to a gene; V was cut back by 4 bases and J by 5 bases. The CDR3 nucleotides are TGTGCCAGCAGTTCCCCCGGGACAGGGGTGGACGAGCAGTACTTC. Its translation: CASSSPGTGVDEQYF.

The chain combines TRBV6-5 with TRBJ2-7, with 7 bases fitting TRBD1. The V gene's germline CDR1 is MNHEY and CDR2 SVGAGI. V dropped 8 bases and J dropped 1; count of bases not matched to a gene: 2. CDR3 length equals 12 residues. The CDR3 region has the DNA TGTGCCAGCTCGGGACAGTCCTACGAGCAGTACTTC. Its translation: CASSGQSYEQYF.

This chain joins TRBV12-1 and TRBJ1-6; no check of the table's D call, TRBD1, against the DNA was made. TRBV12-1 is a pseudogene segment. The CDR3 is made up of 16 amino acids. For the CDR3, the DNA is TGTGCCAGCAGCTTGGGACAGGGGGCCTATAATTCACCCCTCCACTTT. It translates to CASSLGQGAYNSPLHF.

CDR3 residues: CASSFGGQGHGYTF. CDR3 bases: TGTGCCAGCAGTTTCGGGGGACAGGGTCATGGCTACACCTTC. The chain links TRBV28 to TRBJ1-2; 9 bases agree with TRBD1. The length of the CDR3 is 14 residues. V shed 3 bases, J shed 6 bases, and the junction held 5 bases outside the gene matches. From germline, CDR1 is MDHEN and CDR2 SYDVKM.

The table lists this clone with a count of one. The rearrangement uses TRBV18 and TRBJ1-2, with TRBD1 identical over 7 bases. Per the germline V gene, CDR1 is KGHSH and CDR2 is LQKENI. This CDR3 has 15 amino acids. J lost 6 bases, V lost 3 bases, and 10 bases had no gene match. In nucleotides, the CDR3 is TGTGCCAGCTCACCCTTCGACAGGGCGCAGGATGGCTACACCTTC. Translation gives CASSPFDRAQDGYTF.

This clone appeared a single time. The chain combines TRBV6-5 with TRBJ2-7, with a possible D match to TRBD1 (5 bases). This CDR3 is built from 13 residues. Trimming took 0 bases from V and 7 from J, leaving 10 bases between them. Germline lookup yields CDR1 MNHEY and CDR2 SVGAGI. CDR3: CASSYSAGREQYF. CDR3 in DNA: TGTGCCAGCAGTTACTCGGCAGGGCGTGAGCAGTACTTC.

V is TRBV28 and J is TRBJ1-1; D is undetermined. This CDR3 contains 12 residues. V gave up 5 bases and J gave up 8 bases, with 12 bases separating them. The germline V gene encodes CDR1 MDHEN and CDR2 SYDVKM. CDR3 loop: CASSPPILEAFF. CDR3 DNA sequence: TGTGCCAGCAGTCCCCCTATTCTAGAAGCTTTCTTT.

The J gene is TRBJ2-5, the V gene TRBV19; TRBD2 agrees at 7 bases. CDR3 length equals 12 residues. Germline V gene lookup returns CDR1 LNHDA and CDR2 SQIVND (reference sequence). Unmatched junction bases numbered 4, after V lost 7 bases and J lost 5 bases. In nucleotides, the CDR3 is TGTGCCAGTACGGGGGGAGCGGAGACCCAGTACTTC. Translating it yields CASTGGAETQYF.

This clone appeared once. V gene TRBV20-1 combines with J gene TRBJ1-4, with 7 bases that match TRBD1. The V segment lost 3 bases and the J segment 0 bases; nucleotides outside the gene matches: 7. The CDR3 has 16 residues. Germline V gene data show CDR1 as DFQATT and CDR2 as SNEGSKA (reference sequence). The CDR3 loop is CSASGTASSTNEKLFF. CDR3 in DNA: TGCAGTGCTAGTGGGACAGCCTCTTCAACTAATGAAAAACTGTTTTTT.

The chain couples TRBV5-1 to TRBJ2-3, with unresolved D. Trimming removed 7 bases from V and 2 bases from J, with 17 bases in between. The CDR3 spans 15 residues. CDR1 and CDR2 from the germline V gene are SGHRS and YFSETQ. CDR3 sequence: CASHAEVVDTDTQYF. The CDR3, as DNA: TGCGCCAGCCACGCCGAGGTTGTCGACACAGATACGCAGTATTTT.

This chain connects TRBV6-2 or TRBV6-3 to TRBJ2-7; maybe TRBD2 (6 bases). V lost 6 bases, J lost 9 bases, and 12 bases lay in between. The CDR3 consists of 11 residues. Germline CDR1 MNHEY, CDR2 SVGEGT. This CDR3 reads CASSQGGGQYF. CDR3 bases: TGTGCCAGCAGCCAGGGAGGAGGGCAGTACTTC.

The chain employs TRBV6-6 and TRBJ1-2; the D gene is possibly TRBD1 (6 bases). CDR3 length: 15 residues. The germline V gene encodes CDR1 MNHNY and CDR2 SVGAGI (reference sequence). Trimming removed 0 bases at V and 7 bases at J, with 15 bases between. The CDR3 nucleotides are TGTGCCAGCAGTTACTCGCGGGGGGCCCTGGCTGGCTACACCTTC. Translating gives CASSYSRGALAGYTF.

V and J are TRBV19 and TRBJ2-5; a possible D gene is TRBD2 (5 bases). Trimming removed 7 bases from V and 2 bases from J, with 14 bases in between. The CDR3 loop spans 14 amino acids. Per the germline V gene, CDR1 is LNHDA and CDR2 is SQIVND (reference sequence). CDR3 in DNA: TGTGCCAGTAAGGACGGAGGCAGTCAAGAGACCCAGTACTTC. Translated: CASKDGGSQETQYF.